This T cell receptor (beta chain) came from a study of cytomegalovirus exposure and HLA in healthy donors (dated by TCRdb to about 2017). Notes on the research overall: An earlier analysis of around 600 of the donors reported 276 Gb of sequence data and around 110 million unique TCR beta sequences from 150 million to 200 million T cells. About 300 gigabases of sequencing data and 80 million or so unique TCR sequences were included in an early release covering roughly 700 HLA-typed donors. Of the 300 to 400 genotyped donors, about 80% fell in the genetic ancestry cluster associated with self-reported Caucasian donors. The study aimed to test whether signatures of past pathogen exposure could be identified by cataloging public T cell receptors. The study used immunosequencing to profile the T cell repertoires of approximately 690 subjects and linked those repertoires to cytomegalovirus serostatus. In addition to the first cohort of several hundred subjects, a separate validation cohort of 130 or so different subjects was used. The study combined high-throughput TCR immunosequencing, statistical association of individual TCRs with disease status, and machine learning to predict cytomegalovirus infection status. In a later analysis, previously published TCR beta repertoires from 600 to 850 donors were re-analyzed and high-resolution HLA genotyping was added so that TCR occurrence patterns could be studied. In the later analysis, no new phenotypic data were used to find candidate immune exposures; instead, reliance was placed on TCR beta sequences and their occurrence across donors. To decide whether each TCR beta V gene segment behaved as functional or pseudogenic, an earlier analysis of approximately 600 of the donors relied on high-throughput TCR beta sequencing. Donor age, sex, ethnicity and CMV serostatus were collected together with the repertoire data. In a later genetic analysis, genome-wide SNP genotypes for about 65% of the 666 donors were used, and that subset was treated as a discovery cohort. Every discovery cohort repertoire had been produced on one sequencing platform. Both class I and class II loci were covered by HLA typing, at four-digit resolution. The number of donors typed differed by locus, with 629-630 for A, B, C, DRB1 and DQB1, approximately 500 for DQA1, over 600 for DPA1, and some 440 for DPB1. Four or five DR-DQ haplotypes were handled as single units for association and clustering because linkage in the cohort was strong. On average, 235,054 unique TCR beta nucleotide sequences were sequenced per donor among fewer than 500 genotyped donors of the cohort, with 15% to 20% of those sequences being non-productive.

Libraries were made using the immunoSEQ multiplex PCR assay. A mixture of 60 forward primers for TCR Vbeta segments and 13 reverse primers for TCR Jbeta segments was used in the multiplex PCR. The CDR3 region of rearranged TCR beta genes was amplified from genomic DNA with a multiplex PCR assay. On the Illumina HiSeq System, the amplified TCR beta libraries were sequenced as 87-base-pair reads. Turning to the authors' computational methods: Across the 670 or so repertoires, a later analysis counted approximately 75 million unique TCR beta chains, 8.5 million to 12 million of which were shared by at least two donors. Raw reads were error-corrected and collapsed into unique sequences by a nearest-neighbor algorithm in which closely related sequences were merged to remove PCR and sequencing errors. Alignment of CDR3 sequences to IMGT reference sequences was used to assign V, D and J gene segments. For a sequence to be retained, at least a six-nucleotide match to both a V gene segment and a J gene segment was required. Rearrangements were classified as productive when the CDR3 lacked stop codons and remained in frame with V and J, and all other rearrangements were classified as non-productive. CDR3 was defined according to IMGT convention as the region running from the second conserved V-encoded cysteine to the conserved J-encoded phenylalanine. Sequences without an unambiguous match to a single V gene segment were excluded from the earlier analysis of about 600 of the donors. An earlier analysis of some 610 of the donors called V segments functional above 56.7% productive rearrangements and segregating when the between-donor standard deviation exceeded 5%. A statistical classification framework was developed to diagnose cytomegalovirus status using the catalog of TCR beta chain sequences. In a later analysis, V and J genes were assigned by comparing TCR nucleotide sequences against IMGT/GENE-DB human TR gene sequences. The TCRdist pipeline was used in a later analysis to assign CDR3 sequences and most-parsimonious VDJ recombination scenarios. In a later analysis, every TCR beta chain was defined by the combination of its CDR3 amino acid sequence and its V-gene family, and reads without a unique V-gene family were dropped. To address suspected cross-contamination and a sequencing artifact, a later analysis removed a few hundred highly shared, low-generation-probability nucleotide sequences. In a later analysis, a clonal expansion index was calculated for each public chain from normalized within-repertoire ranks of inferred template counts. A later analysis computed generation probabilities with a VDJ recombination model fitted to out-of-frame rearrangements, and checked the results against IGoR. In a later analysis, TCR-TCR, TCR-HLA and TCR-CMV co-occurrence was scored with hypergeometric tests, and a repertoire-size bias correction was applied to TCR pairs. A later analysis estimated false discovery rates by permuting HLA or CMV assignments 20 times. In a later analysis, co-occurring TCRs were grouped using DBSCAN, and TCRdist sequence similarity was added for clustering within HLA-allele-positive subsets. For co-occurrence clustering, repertoires with fewer than 30,000 or more than 120,000 public chains were excluded, along with about five repertoires with anomalous nucleotide sharing. The table comes from immuneACCESS by way of TCRdb, which keeps in-frame sequences with V and J called. Part of the clones is missing from these tables; in studies checked, under half for an unresolved V gene and the rest for unknown reasons. The DNA gave D and trimming, while V, J and clone size come from that table. The sample table lists roughly 170,000 clones, around four fifths of them with a count of one. The top ten constitute less than 15% of the sample.

Details on this clone: It lacks a known antigen. Base qualities are not recorded, but no much larger clone differs from it by a single base.

From a lookup of the germline V gene, CDR1 and CDR2 are SGDLS and YYNGEE. The CDR3 sequence holds 15 residues, the cysteine and phenylalanine included. Just the 45-base CDR3 DNA is kept, in frame starting at base 1. Trimming at the junction amounts to 0 bases on V and 3 bases on J, and the germline ends lie 12 bases apart. In total, about 650 healthy bone marrow donors made up the cohort. All cohort members were sampled while nominally healthy, although unrecorded immune exposures were likely present. The donor was CMV seropositive and was included in the group of 270 or so seropositive cohort members. Each donor provided a peripheral blood sample, and peripheral blood mononuclear cells were used for TCR beta sequencing. The Qiagen DNeasy Blood Extraction Kit was used to extract genomic DNA from the blood cell samples. What the study reported, not specific to this receptor: In an earlier analysis of 587 of the donors, most TCR beta V segments appeared in productive rearrangements about 90% or about 30% of the time, broadly matching IMGT annotations. A later analysis found that HLA-associated TCR beta chains were more clonally expanded and had lower generation probabilities than equally common non-associated chains. It was suggested by the authors that the approach could potentially be generalized to other disease states and immunological phenotypes. Linkage disequilibrium might explain the correlated functional status among segregating V segments, but an unknown experimental factor could not be excluded. According to a later analysis, TCR association rates differed among HLA loci, with DRB1 alleles showing the most associated TCRs and HLA-C alleles showing the fewest. Assigning TCR associations to individual alleles was difficult when HLA alleles, especially DR and DQ, strongly co-occurred. Because counts were too low, some 17 rarely observed V segments, including chromosome 9 orphons, were left out of the earlier analysis of approximately 580 of the donors. A few of the identified cytomegalovirus-associated TCR beta chains were confirmed in vitro to be specific for cytomegalovirus antigens. The classifier was reported to diagnose cytomegalovirus status with high specificity and sensitivity in both the original and validation cohorts. A cluster of highly shared sequence variants was judged likely to be a technical artifact of the sequencing pipeline. Most TCR sequences were observed very rarely across donors, whereas some public TCRs were present in many individuals. A later analysis reported that several top co-occurrence clusters appeared linked to parvovirus B19, influenza, CMV and Epstein-Barr virus. According to a later analysis, most CMV-associated TCR beta chains appeared to be HLA-restricted, and the HLA associations seemed to be driven largely by CMV exposure. A further reported finding was that TCR beta sequences accurately predicted the HLA-A and HLA-B alleles for most subjects in the first cohort. Because the 87-base-pair reads could not distinguish some IMGT-functional V segments, including TRBV6-2 and TRBV6-3, those segments were excluded. An association between a missense DCLRE1C variant and V-gene and J-gene trimming of TCR beta chains was found in a later genetic analysis and replicated in an independent cohort. According to a later genetic analysis, donors in an Asian-associated ancestry cluster had fewer N-insertions in productive TCRs than the approximately 710-donor mean. Because HLA typing was unavailable for some donors at each locus, only the typed subset was used in association tests. Only TCR beta chains were sequenced in this cohort, and the absence of alpha or paired-chain data limited detectable features. Roughly uniform sequencing depth across donors was assumed in presence/absence analyses, although this assumption may not hold. Immune exposure information for the cohort was limited to CMV serostatus. A total of fewer than 200 TCR beta chains were listed by the study as associated with cytomegalovirus. Specific HLA alleles were associated with 15,000 to 20,000 TCR beta sequences at a false discovery rate of 0.05 in a later analysis.

The rearranged segments are TRBV9 and TRBJ1-2; the D gene assignment is ambiguous. Sequenced: PBMCs. This TCR was recovered from a woman between 45 and 65 years old in good health and CMV-seropositive. The nucleotide sequence is given as TGTGCCAGCAGCGTAGCTGAGGTTTACGACTATGGCTACACCTTC. Translated, this gives CASSVAEVYDYGYTF.